This T cell receptor beta chain was retrieved from a study of PD-L1 blockade in urothelial cancer. Study at large: Most patients, about 85% of the roughly 29, were males with bladder-origin cancer.

V was pared by 3 bases and J by 10 bases, with 12 bases between. The germline V gene has CDR1 MNHNY and CDR2 SVGAGI (reference sequence). The CDR3 covers 12 residues. TCRdb's table, derived via immunoSEQ multiplex PCR, lists solely in-frame clones and lacks some. This table holds some 71,000 clones, around four fifths found once. Regarding time point: pretreatment peripheral blood. This clonotype originated in a middle-aged man with urothelial cancer. The starting material was PBMCs, obtained around atezolizumab (anti-PD-L1) treatment. The chain is built from TRBV6-6 and TRBJ1-1; D remains ambiguous. This CDR3 is CASSYSREAAFF. Written as DNA, the CDR3 is TGTGCCAGCAGTTATTCTCGGGAGGCAGCTTTCTTT.